The entry that follows covers one TCR beta chain sequence. The data were taken from a study of control samples from healthy donors and cancer patients. Sequenced by immunoSEQ multiplex PCR; TCRdb stores in-frame clones only, minus some. The sample carries roughly 100,000 clones, roughly 91% recorded once. The source of this sequence is a man in his fifties or sixties with lung cancer. Sequencing was carried out using PBMCs.

CDR3 nucleotide sequence: TGTGCCAGCAGCTTAGCGCCAAGTACCGAGCAGTACTTC. Its protein is CASSLAPSTEQYF. V gene TRBV7-9 combines with J gene TRBJ2-7, with no clear D. The CDR3 loop spans 13 amino acids. The germline V gene has CDR1 SEHNR and CDR2 FQNEAQ (reference sequence). V shed 0 bases and J shed 6 bases, with 9 bases lying between them.